The 20 T cell receptor beta chains below come from one sample, sequenced in a study of cytomegalovirus exposure and HLA in healthy donors (dated by TCRdb to the late 2010s). Library preparation employed the immunoSEQ multiplex PCR assay. As stored in TCRdb, this immuneACCESS dataset retains in-frame rearrangements with V and J assigned. A fraction of the clones does not appear; measured against another copy, unresolved V genes explain less than half of the discrepancy, and the remainder lacks a known reason. For this sample the table gives 100,000 to 150,000 clones, of which roughly nine tenths were detected only once. Jointly, the top ten make up 3% to 4% of the sample. Sequences were obtained from PBMCs. The receptors were sampled from a man younger than 45 in good health and CMV-seronegative.

This clone appeared a few times. This chain uses TRBV2 with TRBJ2-7; 9 bases match TRBD1. Germline assignment: CDR1 SNHLY and CDR2 FYNNEI. The junction had 13 bases not matched to a gene; V was cut back by 8 bases and J by 5 bases. This CDR3 is 15 amino acids long. The chain's CDR3 is CASGNPGTGNHEQYF. CDR3 bases: TGTGCCAGCGGAAACCCCGGGACAGGGAACCACGAGCAGTACTTC. Using reference TRBV2 and TRBJ2-7 for the parts outside the CDR3, the full variable domain is EPEVTQTPSHQVTQMGQEVILRCVPISNHLYFYWYRQILGQKVEFLVSFYNNEISEKSEIFDDQFSVERPDGSNFTLKIRSTKLEDSAMYFCASGNPGTGNHEQYFGPGTRLTVT.

V gene TRBV2 combines with J gene TRBJ2-2; 10 bases align to TRBD1. Per germline, CDR1 SNHLY and CDR2 FYNNEI. The CDR3 contains 16 residues. The J segment lost 0 bases and the V segment lost 6 bases, leaving 4 bases of the junction unmatched. For the CDR3, the DNA is TGTGCCAGCAGACTCGGACAGGGGGCGAACACCGGGGAGCTGTTTTTT. Translating it yields CASRLGQGANTGELFF.

This clone was detected only once. V gene TRBV27 combines with J gene TRBJ2-2; possible D gene TRBD1, 6 bases. Germline V gene data show CDR1 as MNHEY and CDR2 as SMNVEV (reference sequence). CDR3 length equals 16 residues. Trimming removed 0 bases from V and 4 bases from J, with 12 bases in between. In DNA form, the CDR3 reads TGTGCCAGCAGTTTATCGAAAGGCAGGGGCACCGGGGAGCTGTTTTTT. Translated: CASSLSKGRGTGELFF.

CDR3 residues: CASSQDRGPREQYF. Here the CDR3 DNA reads TGCGCCAGCAGCCAGGACAGGGGGCCGCGAGAGCAGTACTTC. The rearrangement links TRBV4-1 to TRBJ2-7; 11 bases are shared with TRBD1. V lost 3 bases to trimming and J lost 7 bases; unmatched junction nucleotides: 5. Germline assignment: CDR1 MGHRA and CDR2 YSYEKL. This CDR3 has 14 residues.

The chain joins TRBV23-1 to TRBJ2-7, with 9 bases that match TRBD1. TRBV23-1 is treated as an ORF (open reading frame) with a function not yet certain. The CDR3 length is 15 residues. With 4 bases clipped from V and 1 base from J, the junction kept 5 bases outside the gene matches. The CDR3 loop is CASSRSGQGSYEQYF. The CDR3 coding sequence is TGCGCCAGCAGTCGATCGGGACAGGGATCCTACGAGCAGTACTTC.

This clone was recorded once. V usage is TRBV5-1 and J usage is TRBJ2-7; TRBD1 matches at 7 bases. This CDR3 contains 15 residues. V lost 2 bases, J lost 4 bases, and 9 bases stayed unmatched. Per germline, CDR1 SGHRS and CDR2 YFSETQ. CDR3 DNA: TGCGCCAGCAGCTTCCAACAGGGGAGCTCGTACGAGCAGTACTTC. It is translated as CASSFQQGSSYEQYF.

The V call is TRBV11-2, the J call TRBJ2-7; no clear D gene. This CDR3 is 13 amino acids long. Germline-derived CDR1 and CDR2 are SGHAT and FQNNGV. V was trimmed by 0 bases and J by 3 bases, leaving 6 bases between them. The CDR3 DNA sequence: TGTGCCAGCAGCTTAGAGGGCTTCTACGAGCAGTACTTC. Amino acid sequence: CASSLEGFYEQYF. Full variable domain (missing parts from reference TRBV11-2 and TRBJ2-7): EAGVAQSPRYKIIEKRQSVAFWCNPISGHATLYWYQQILGQGPKLLIQFQNNGVVDDSQLPKDRFSAERLKGVDSTLKIQPAKLEDSAVYLCASSLEGFYEQYFGPGTRLTVT.

The rearrangement links TRBV2 to TRBJ2-2; TRBD1 matches at 8 bases. The CDR3 has 14 amino acids. V trimming: 6 bases; J trimming: 2 bases; junction bases outside the gene matches: 2. Germline loops: CDR1 SNHLY, CDR2 FYNNEI. The CDR3 region has the DNA TGTGCCAGCAGGGGACAGGAAAACACCGGGGAGCTGTTTTTT. Amino acids: CASRGQENTGELFF.

The chain joins TRBV12-5 to TRBJ1-5; the D is unclear. CDR3 length: 16 residues. CDR1 and CDR2 from the germline V gene are LGHNT and FRNRAP. The ends were cut back, 3 bases at V and 3 bases at J, with 15 bases in the middle. The CDR3, as DNA: TGTGCTAGTGGTTTAGCGGGAGTTCTTCACAATCAGCCCCAGCATTTT. It encodes CASGLAGVLHNQPQHF.

The chain couples TRBV13 to TRBJ2-7; a possible D gene is TRBD2 (5 bases). Deletions cut 5 bases from V and 3 bases from J, with 14 bases between. Germline V lookup: CDR1 PRHDT, CDR2 FYEKMQ (reference sequence). The CDR3 spans 14 residues. CDR3 bases: TGTGCCAGCAGCCCCCGGGGATTTGGCTACGAGCAGTACTTC. Translated: CASSPRGFGYEQYF.

J is TRBJ2-7 and V is TRBV21-1; TRBD1 reflects the table's D call only, with no check against the DNA. TRBV21-1 constitutes a pseudogene. The CDR3 runs 18 residues. For the CDR3, the DNA is TGTGCCAGCAGCAAAGCTGAAGCAGGACAGGGAAGGTCCTACGAGCAGTACTTC. This encodes CASSKAEAGQGRSYEQYF.

The V call is TRBV4-3, the J call TRBJ2-7, with 9 positions matching TRBD1. The CDR3 runs to 18 residues. The ends lost 0 bases at V and 0 bases at J; junction bases unmatched: 9. The germline V gene has CDR1 LGHNA and CDR2 YSLEER. In DNA, the CDR3 is TGCGCCAGCAGCCAAGATGTGGGGACAGGGTATAGCTCCTACGAGCAGTACTTC. It specifies CASSQDVGTGYSSYEQYF.

This clone has only one observation. Here the CDR3 DNA reads TGTGCCAGCACCCTGACAGGGGGATTCTACGAGCAGTACTTC. Its translation: CASTLTGGFYEQYF. The chain couples TRBV27 to TRBJ2-7; TRBD1 matches at 9 bases. CDR3 length: 14 amino acids. After removal of 7 bases from V and 3 bases from J, the junction contained 7 bases not matched to a gene. The germline V gene has CDR1 MNHEY and CDR2 SMNVEV (reference sequence).

V usage is TRBV27 and J usage is TRBJ2-7; weak D call: TRBD1 (6 bases). The CDR3 runs 13 residues. The V gene lost 6 bases and the J gene lost 3 bases, with 12 bases spanning the gap. Germline CDR1 and CDR2: MNHEY and SMNVEV (reference sequence). The CDR3 is CASSPGGGYEQYF. CDR3 in DNA: TGTGCCAGCAGCCCTGGGGGCGGCTACGAGCAGTACTTC.

The chain is built from TRBV29-1 and TRBJ2-3; 14 bases align to TRBD2. J was trimmed by 5 bases and V by 5 bases; bases with no gene match: 6. Germline assignment: CDR1 SQVTM and CDR2 ANQGSEA. The CDR3 length is 15 residues. Here the CDR3 DNA reads TGCAGCGTTCGTCCGACTAGCGGGGGGGAAGATACGCAGTATTTT. It specifies CSVRPTSGGEDTQYF.

The V and J genes are TRBV4-2 and TRBJ2-7; maybe TRBD2 (6 bases). Germline V gene lookup returns CDR1 LGHNA and CDR2 YNFKEQ. The germline V and J ends were trimmed by 2 bases and 3 bases, with 14 bases remaining between them. The length of the CDR3 is 15 residues. DNA for the CDR3: TGTGCCAGCAGCCAACCGACACGGCGGGGCTACGAGCAGTACTTC. It encodes CASSQPTRRGYEQYF.

The rearrangement joins TRBV29-1 to TRBJ2-1; 7 bases are shared with TRBD2. The CDR3 sequence is 14 residues long. V was clipped by 1 base and J by 7 bases; unmatched bases: 7. In germline, CDR1 is SQVTM, CDR2 ANQGSEA. The CDR3 here is CSVEAWGGRNEQFF. The DNA of the CDR3 is TGCAGCGTTGAAGCCTGGGGGGGTAGAAATGAGCAGTTCTTC.

J is TRBJ2-3 and V is TRBV5-6; tentatively, D is TRBD1 (6 bases). Trimming stripped 1 base from V and 3 bases from J, with 15 bases between. The germline V gene encodes CDR1 SGHDT and CDR2 YYEEEE. CDR3 length: 16 residues. The CDR3, as DNA: TGTGCCAGCAGCTTGTTTGCAGGGGCGCCGACAGATACGCAGTATTTT. This translates into CASSLFAGAPTDTQYF.

This clone was counted once. The chain carries TRBV28 and TRBJ2-5, with a weak D call TRBD1 (6 bases). The CDR3 extends over 14 amino acids. V lost 2 bases and J 5 bases, leaving 12 bases between the germline ends. Germline V gene lookup returns CDR1 MDHEN and CDR2 SYDVKM. The CDR3 protein is CASSLVGTFETQYF. CDR3 DNA sequence: TGTGCCAGCAGTTTAGTAGGGACATTCGAGACCCAGTACTTC.

The chain has TRBV18 and TRBJ2-1, with 7 bases that match TRBD1. Germline values: CDR1 KGHSH, CDR2 LQKENI. The J segment lost 8 bases and the V segment lost 5 bases, leaving 12 bases of the junction unmatched. The CDR3 totals 15 residues. The CDR3 reads CASSSKRQGMDEQFF. The CDR3 DNA follows: TGTGCCAGCTCATCAAAAAGACAGGGAATGGATGAGCAGTTCTTC.